The present T cell receptor beta chain was sequenced within a study of blood T cell repertoires in COVID-19 (dated by TCRdb to 2020 to 2021). About the full investigation: Samples covering the acute and convalescent phases of COVID-19 were provided by collaborators in the United States, Italy and Spain. HLA class I and class II types, where available, came from metadata supplied by the sample provider rather than from assay-based typing. The repertoires were released in a freely available public database intended as a resource for research on the immune response to SARS-CoV-2. The material from the prospective study consisted of cDNA or gDNA derived from T cells, B-cell-depleted T cells, or PBMCs. Nearly every sample came with metadata listing a de-identified subject ID, COVID-19 status, age in years and sex. Deeply sampled blood TCRbeta repertoires from subjects exposed to, actively infected with, or recovered from COVID-19 were included in the dataset. Samples were obtained from the ongoing ImmuneRACE study (first 160 participants) and from 1,000 to 1,500 subjects provided by 6 global collaborators.

TCRbeta CDR3 regions were amplified from genomic DNA by means of the immunoSEQ Assay, a bias-controlled multiplex PCR. In the authors' own workflow: Within the assay, amplification of reference gene primers was used to estimate how many nucleated cells each sample contained. To quantify the absolute abundance of each unique TCRbeta CDR3 rearrangement, sequence reads were collapsed and filtered. Productive Simpson clonality was computed per sample as the square root of Simpson's diversity index over productive rearrangements. What TCRdb holds here is the immuneACCESS table cut down to in-frame rearrangements. Part of the clones is not present; checked against another copy, under half of the missing clones reflect an unresolved V gene, and the others are unexplained. The V and J calls and clone size were taken over from that table, and D and trimming were inferred from the DNA. The sample records 210,000 or so clones, approximately 84% of which are singletons. The ten largest clonotypes hold less than 8% of the sample.

Overall results and qualifications from the work: The quantity of clinical and demographic metadata differed by source and by participant and was supplied without curation.

Each collaborating institution followed its own protocols to collect whole blood in K2EDTA tubes. For TCRbeta analysis, collaborator samples were shipped as frozen whole blood, as isolated PBMCs, or as DNA extracted from either sample type. The CDR3 has 13 amino acids, counting the end cysteine and phenylalanine. Only CDR3 DNA remains: 39 bases, in frame from the first base. Germline trimming amounts to 0 bases on V and 15 bases on J, with 6 as the count of junction bases outside the gene matches. Sequences SGHDN (CDR1) and FVKESK (CDR2) are obtained from the germline V gene. Notes on this clone: The antigen this receptor binds is unknown. No base quality information exists; no much larger clone differs at one position.

This receptor was obtained from a woman between 50 and 59 years old with active or convalescent COVID-19. Sequencing was done on a sample of peripheral blood. The V and J segments used are TRBV14 and TRBJ2-1, with TRBD2 identical over 9 junction bases. The CDR3 region has the sequence CASSQELAGVWFF. The bases are TGTGCCAGCAGCCAAGAATTAGCGGGGGTATGGTTCTTC.